The clone carrying this T cell receptor (beta chain) was picked up many times. Its cognate antigen is unknown. Trimming took off 5 bases at V and 3 bases at J, with 17 bases between the two ends. Germline CDR1 and CDR2: MDHEN and SYDVKM. The CDR3 has 15 residues. The data derive from a study of neurological immune-mediated disorders. General observations from the study: The greatest TCR clonal expansion occurred in HTLV-1-associated myelopathy and the least in multiple sclerosis, which fell below healthy controls. TCR-beta repertoires seemed private in all groups, with no expanded CDR3 amino acid sequences shared.

Described time point: longitudinal time-point 3. The starting material, 2 million PBMCs stored at -80 C, gave rise to the unsorted libraries. 5'RACE with 10-nucleotide random UMIs generated the cDNA. TCRdb analysed the 5' RACE reads with MiXCR anew, one entry per CDR3 protein. Here the sample spans 93,000 or so distinct CDR3 sequences, about a tenth being singletons. The sequenced sample consisted of PBMCs. This TCR derives from a female donor with HTLV-1-associated myelopathy (HAM/TSP). The chain uses TRBV28 and TRBJ2-7, with D perhaps matching TRBD1 (6 bases). The chain's CDR3 is CASSLYLGQNYEQYF. CDR3 sequence (DNA): TGTGCCAGCAGTCTGTATTTAGGACAGAACTACGAGCAGTACTTC.